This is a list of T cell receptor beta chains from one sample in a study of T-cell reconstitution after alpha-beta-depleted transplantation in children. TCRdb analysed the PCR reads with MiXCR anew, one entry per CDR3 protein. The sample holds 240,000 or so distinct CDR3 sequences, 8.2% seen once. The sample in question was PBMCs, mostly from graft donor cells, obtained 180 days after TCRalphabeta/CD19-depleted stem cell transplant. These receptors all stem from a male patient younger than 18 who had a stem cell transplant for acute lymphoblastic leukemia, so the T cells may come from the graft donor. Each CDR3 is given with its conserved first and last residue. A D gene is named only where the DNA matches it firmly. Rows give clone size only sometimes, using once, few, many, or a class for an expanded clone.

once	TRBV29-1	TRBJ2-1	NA	CSVGRHRGEGGLGNEQFF	TGCAGCGTCGGTCGACACAGGGGAGAGGGAGGGCTGGGCAATGAGCAGTTCTTC
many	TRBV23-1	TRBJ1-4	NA	CASSQPATNEKLFF	TGCGCCAGCAGTCAACCGGCAACTAATGAAAAACTGTTTTTT
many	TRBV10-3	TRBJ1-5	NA	CAAGPRQSNQPQHF	TGTGCCGCAGGCCCGAGACAGAGCAATCAGCCCCAGCATTTT
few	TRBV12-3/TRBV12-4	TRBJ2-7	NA	CASSLAGGGYEQYF	TGTGCCAGCAGTTTGGCCGGGGGCGGCTACGAGCAGTACTTC
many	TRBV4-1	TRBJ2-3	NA	CASSQDLMADTQYF	TGCGCCAGCAGCCAAGATCTTATGGCAGATACGCAGTATTTT
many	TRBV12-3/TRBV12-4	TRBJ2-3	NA	CASSLIARRGPIYTQYF	TGTGCCAGCAGTTTAATTGCGAGGCGGGGGCCGATCTATACGCAGTATTTT
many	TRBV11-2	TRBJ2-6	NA	CASSFSTVLRSGANVLTF	TGTGCCAGCAGCTTTTCGACAGTCCTTCGCTCTGGGGCCAACGTCCTGACTTTC
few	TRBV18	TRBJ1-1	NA	CASSPPSGPGTEAFF	TGTGCCAGCTCACCACCGTCAGGGCCGGGCACTGAAGCTTTCTTT
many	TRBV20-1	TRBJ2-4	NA	CSARATGSQYF	TGCAGTGCTAGAGCAACAGGGTCTCAGTACTTC
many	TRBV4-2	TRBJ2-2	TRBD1	CASSQGRYRGLATGELFF	TGTGCCAGCAGCCAAGGCCGCTACAGGGGGCTAGCCACCGGGGAGCTGTTTTTT
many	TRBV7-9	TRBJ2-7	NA	CASSLTRPGDEQYF	TGTGCCAGCAGCTTAACTAGGCCAGGGGACGAGCAGTACTTC
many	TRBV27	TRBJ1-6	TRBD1	CASSFGTETPLHF	TGTGCCAGCAGTTTCGGGACAGAAACACCCCTCCACTTT
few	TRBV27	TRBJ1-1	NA	CASSPWRSLNTEAFF	TGTGCCAGCAGTCCCTGGAGGAGCTTGAACACTGAAGCTTTCTTT
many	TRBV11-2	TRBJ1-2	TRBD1	CASSSLGTGSDGYTF	TGTGCCAGCAGCTCCCTCGGGACAGGGAGCGATGGCTACACCTTC
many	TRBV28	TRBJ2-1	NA	CASSFALPGRLYEQFF	TGTGCCAGCAGTTTCGCCCTTCCAGGGAGGCTATATGAGCAGTTCTTC
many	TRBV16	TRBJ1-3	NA	CASHTDDSGNTIYF	TGTGCCAGCCACACCGACGACTCTGGAAACACCATATATTTT
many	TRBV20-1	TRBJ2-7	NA	CSGTGTHYEQYF	TGCAGTGGTACCGGGACTCACTACGAGCAGTACTTC
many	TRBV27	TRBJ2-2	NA	CASRAIPSTGELFF	TGTGCCAGCAGGGCAATTCCCTCAACCGGGGAGCTGTTTTTT
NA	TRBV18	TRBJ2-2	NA	CASSPPGLRTEDTGELFF	TGTGCCAGCTCACCTCCTGGGTTAAGAACAGAAGACACCGGGGAGCTGTTTTTT
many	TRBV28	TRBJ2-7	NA	CASSHASTTSEQYF	TGTGCCAGCAGTCACGCTTCGACAACCAGCGAGCAGTACTTC